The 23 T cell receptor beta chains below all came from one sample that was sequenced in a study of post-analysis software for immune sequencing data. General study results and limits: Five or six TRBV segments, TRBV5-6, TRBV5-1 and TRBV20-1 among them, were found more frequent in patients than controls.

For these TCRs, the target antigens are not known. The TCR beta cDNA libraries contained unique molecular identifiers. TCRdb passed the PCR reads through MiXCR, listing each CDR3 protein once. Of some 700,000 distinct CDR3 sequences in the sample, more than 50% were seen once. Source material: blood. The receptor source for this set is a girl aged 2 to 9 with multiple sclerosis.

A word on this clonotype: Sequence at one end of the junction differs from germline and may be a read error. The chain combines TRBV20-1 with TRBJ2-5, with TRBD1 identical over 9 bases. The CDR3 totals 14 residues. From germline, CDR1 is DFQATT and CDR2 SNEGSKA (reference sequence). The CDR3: CSARGDRAQETQYF. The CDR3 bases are TGCAGTGCTAGGGGGGACAGGGCCCAAGAGACTCAGTACTTC.

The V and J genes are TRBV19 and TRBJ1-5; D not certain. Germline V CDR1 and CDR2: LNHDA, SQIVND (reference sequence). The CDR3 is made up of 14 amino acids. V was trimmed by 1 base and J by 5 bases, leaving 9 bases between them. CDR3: CASSIGHEDQPQHF. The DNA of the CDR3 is TGTGCCAGTAGTATAGGGCATGAGGATCAGCCCCAGCATTTT.

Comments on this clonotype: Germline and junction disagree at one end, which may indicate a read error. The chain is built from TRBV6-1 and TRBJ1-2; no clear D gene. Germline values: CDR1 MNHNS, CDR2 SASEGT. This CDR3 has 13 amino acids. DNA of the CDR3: TGCGCCAGCAGTGAAGAGACATTCTATGGCTACACCTTC. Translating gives CASSEETFYGYTF.

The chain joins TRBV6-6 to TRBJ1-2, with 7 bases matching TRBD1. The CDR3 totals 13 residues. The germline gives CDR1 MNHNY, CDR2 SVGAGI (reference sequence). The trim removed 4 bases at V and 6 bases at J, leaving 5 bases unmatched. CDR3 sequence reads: CASSSRQGDGYTF. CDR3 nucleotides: TGTGCCAGCAGTTCCCGACAGGGCGATGGCTACACCTTC.

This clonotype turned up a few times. CDR3 DNA: TGTGCCAGCAGCTTAGATGCTGTAAAGCAGTTCTTC. Translating it yields CASSLDAVKQFF. This sequence joins TRBV7-9 and TRBJ2-1; D is undetermined. V lost 1 base and J 11 bases, leaving 9 bases between the germline ends. The germline gives CDR1 SEHNR, CDR2 FQNEAQ (reference sequence). The CDR3 runs 12 residues. The full variable domain, with the rest looked up from reference TRBV7-9 and TRBJ2-1, is DTGVSQNPRHKITKRGQNVTFRCDPISEHNRLYWYRQTLGQGPEFLTYFQNEAQLEKSRLLSDRFSAERPKGSFSTLEIQRTEQGDSAMYLCASSLDAVKQFFGPGTRLTVL.

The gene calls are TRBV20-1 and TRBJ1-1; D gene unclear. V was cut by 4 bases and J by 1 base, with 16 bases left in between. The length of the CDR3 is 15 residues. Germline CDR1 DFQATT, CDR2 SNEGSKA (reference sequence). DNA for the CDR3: TGCAGTGCTACCATACTCCCTACACCGAACACTGAAGCTTTCTTT. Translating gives CSATILPTPNTEAFF.

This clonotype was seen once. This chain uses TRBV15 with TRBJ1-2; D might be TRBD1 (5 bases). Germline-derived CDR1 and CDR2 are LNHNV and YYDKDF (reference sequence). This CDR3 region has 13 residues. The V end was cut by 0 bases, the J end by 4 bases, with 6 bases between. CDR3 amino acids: CATSRDDSYGYTF. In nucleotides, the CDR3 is TGTGCCACCAGCAGAGATGACAGCTATGGCTACACCTTC.

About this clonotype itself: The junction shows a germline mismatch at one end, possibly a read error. CDR3 residues: CASSSPDPYSSHNEQFF. The CDR3 nucleotides read TGCGCCAGCAGCTCCCCAGACCCATACTCCTCCCACAATGAGCAGTTCTTC. This chain links TRBV5-1 with TRBJ2-1; D is undetermined. CDR1 and CDR2 (germline): SGHRS, YFSETQ. This CDR3 has 17 amino acids.

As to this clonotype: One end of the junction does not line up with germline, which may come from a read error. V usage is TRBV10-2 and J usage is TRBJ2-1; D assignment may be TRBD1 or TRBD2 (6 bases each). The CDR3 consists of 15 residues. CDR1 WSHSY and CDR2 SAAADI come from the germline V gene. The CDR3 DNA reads TGTGCCAGCAGCCACCTGATGAAGGGGGGCAATGAGCAGTTCTTC. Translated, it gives CASSHLMKGGNEQFF.

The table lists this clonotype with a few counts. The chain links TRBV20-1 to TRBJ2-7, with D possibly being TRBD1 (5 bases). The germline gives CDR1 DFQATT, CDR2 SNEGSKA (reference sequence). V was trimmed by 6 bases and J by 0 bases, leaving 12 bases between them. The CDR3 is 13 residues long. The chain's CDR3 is CSARTRGSYEQYF. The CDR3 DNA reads TGCAGTGCGCGGACACGAGGCTCCTACGAGCAGTACTTC.

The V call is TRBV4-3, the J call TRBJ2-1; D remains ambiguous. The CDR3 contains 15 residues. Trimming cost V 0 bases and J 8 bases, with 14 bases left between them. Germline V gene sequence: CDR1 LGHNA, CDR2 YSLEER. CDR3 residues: CASSQDRVRADEQFF. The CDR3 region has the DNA TGCGCCAGCAGCCAAGATCGGGTCCGCGCAGATGAGCAGTTCTTC.

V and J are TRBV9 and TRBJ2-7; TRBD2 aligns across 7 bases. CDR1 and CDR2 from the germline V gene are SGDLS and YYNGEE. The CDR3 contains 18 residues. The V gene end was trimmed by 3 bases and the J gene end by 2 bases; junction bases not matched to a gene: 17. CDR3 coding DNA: TGTGCCAGCAGCGCCGGGACTAACCCGTATCGCCCAACCTACGAGCAGTACTTC. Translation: CASSAGTNPYRPTYEQYF.

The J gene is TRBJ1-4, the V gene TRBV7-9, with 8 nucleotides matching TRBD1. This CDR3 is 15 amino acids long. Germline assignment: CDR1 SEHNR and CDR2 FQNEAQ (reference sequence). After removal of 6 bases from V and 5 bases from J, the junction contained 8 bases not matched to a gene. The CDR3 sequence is CASRRAGTGNEKLFF. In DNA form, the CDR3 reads TGTGCCAGCAGGCGGGCCGGGACAGGCAATGAAAAACTGTTTTTT.

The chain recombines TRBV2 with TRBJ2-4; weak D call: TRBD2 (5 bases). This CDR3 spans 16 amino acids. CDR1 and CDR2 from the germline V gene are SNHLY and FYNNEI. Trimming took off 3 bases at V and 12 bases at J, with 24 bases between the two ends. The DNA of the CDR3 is TGTGCCAGCAGTGAGGAGTCCCGGCTAGCCAAGGGAACTCAGTACTTC. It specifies CASSEESRLAKGTQYF.

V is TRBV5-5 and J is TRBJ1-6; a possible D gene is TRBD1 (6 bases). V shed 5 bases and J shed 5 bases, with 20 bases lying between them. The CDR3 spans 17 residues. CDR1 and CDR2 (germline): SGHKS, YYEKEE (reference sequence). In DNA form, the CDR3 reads TGTGCCAGCAGTCCTACAGGGTCCGGGTCGCATAATTCACCCCTCCACTTT. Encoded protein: CASSPTGSGSHNSPLHF.

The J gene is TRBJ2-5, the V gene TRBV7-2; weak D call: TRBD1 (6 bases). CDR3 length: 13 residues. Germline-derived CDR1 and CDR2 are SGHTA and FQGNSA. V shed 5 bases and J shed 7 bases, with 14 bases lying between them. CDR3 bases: TGTGCCAGCAGCGCACGGGACACCGGGACCCAGTACTTC. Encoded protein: CASSARDTGTQYF. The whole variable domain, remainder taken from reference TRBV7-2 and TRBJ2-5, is GAGVSQSPSNKVTEKGKDVELRCDPISGHTALYWYRQSLGQGLEFLIYFQGNSAPDKSGLPSDRFSAERTGGSVSTLTIQRTQQEDSAVYLCASSARDTGTQYFGPGTRLLVL.

The CDR3 sequence is CASSVEQGSTEAFF. The CDR3 DNA follows: TGTGCCAGCAGCGTAGAACAGGGGAGCACTGAAGCTTTCTTT. J is TRBJ1-1 and V is TRBV9, with 7 bases lining up with TRBD1. J was trimmed by 4 bases and V by 0 bases; bases with no gene match: 3. Germline V gives CDR1 SGDLS, CDR2 YYNGEE. The CDR3 has 14 amino acids.

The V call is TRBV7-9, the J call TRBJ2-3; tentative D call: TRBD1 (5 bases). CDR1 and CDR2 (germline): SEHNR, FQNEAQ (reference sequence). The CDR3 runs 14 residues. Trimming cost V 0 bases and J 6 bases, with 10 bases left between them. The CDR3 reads CASSLARTPDTQYF. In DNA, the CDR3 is TGTGCCAGCAGCTTAGCTAGGACACCCGATACGCAGTATTTT. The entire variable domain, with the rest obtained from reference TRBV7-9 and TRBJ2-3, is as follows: DTGVSQNPRHKITKRGQNVTFRCDPISEHNRLYWYRQTLGQGPEFLTYFQNEAQLEKSRLLSDRFSAERPKGSFSTLEIQRTEQGDSAMYLCASSLARTPDTQYFGPGTRLTVL.

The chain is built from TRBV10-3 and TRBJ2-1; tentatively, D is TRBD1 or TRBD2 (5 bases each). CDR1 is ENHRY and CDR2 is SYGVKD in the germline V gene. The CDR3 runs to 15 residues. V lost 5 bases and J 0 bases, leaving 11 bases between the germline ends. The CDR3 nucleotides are TGTGCCATCAGTCTAGAGGGGCGCTCCTACAATGAGCAGTTCTTC. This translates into CAISLEGRSYNEQFF.

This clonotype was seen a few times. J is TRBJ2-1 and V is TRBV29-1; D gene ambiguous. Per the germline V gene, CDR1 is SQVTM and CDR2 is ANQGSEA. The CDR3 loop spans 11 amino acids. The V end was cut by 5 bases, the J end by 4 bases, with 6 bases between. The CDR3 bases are TGCAGCGTTCGCCTGTACAATGAGCAGTTCTTC. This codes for CSVRLYNEQFF.

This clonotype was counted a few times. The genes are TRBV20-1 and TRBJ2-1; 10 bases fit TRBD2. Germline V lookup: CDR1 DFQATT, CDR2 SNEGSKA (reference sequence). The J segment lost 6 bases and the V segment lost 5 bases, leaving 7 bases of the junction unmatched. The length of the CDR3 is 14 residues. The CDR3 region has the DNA TGCAGTGCTCAGGCGGCTAGCGGGAGCAATGAGCAGTTCTTC. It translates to CSAQAASGSNEQFF.

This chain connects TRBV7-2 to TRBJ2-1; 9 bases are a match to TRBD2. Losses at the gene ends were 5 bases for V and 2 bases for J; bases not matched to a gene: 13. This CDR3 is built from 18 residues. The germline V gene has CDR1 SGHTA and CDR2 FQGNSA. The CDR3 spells CASSTRLSGGTTYNEQFF. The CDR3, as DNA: TGTGCCAGCAGCACTCGCCTCAGCGGGGGGACTACCTACAATGAGCAGTTCTTC.

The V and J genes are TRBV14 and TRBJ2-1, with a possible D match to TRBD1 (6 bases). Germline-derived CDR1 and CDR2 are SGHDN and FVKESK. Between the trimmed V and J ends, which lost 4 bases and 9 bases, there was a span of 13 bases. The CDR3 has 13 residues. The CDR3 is CASSPQQGSEQFF. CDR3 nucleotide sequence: TGTGCCAGCAGCCCTCAACAGGGTAGTGAGCAGTTCTTC.